Shown below are 28 T cell receptor beta chains from a single sample sequenced in a study of beta chain features in type 1 diabetes. What was sequenced were expressed TCRB transcripts, since all of the isolated RNA had been reverse transcribed. This table comes from immunoSEQ multiplex PCR, and its TCRdb copy is limited to in-frame clones, with some not included. This sample carries almost 250,000 clones, approximately 14% of them seen once, and the ten largest clones take around 0.026%. Sample: naive CD4+ T cells from blood. These receptor sequences come from a woman in her forties in good health.

This chain uses TRBV10-3 with TRBJ2-1; TRBD2 matches at 8 bases. The V and J ends lost 5 bases and 4 bases, in that order; junction bases with no gene match: 4. Per the germline V gene, CDR1 is ENHRY and CDR2 is SYGVKD. The CDR3 runs to 14 residues. The CDR3 DNA sequence: TGTGCCATCAGTCCCGGACTAGCATACAATGAGCAGTTCTTC. This codes for CAISPGLAYNEQFF.

The rearrangement links TRBV2 to TRBJ2-2, with a weak D call TRBD2 (5 bases). This CDR3 has 13 residues. The V and J ends lost 2 bases and 5 bases respectively, with 6 bases between them. Germline V gene lookup returns CDR1 SNHLY and CDR2 FYNNEI. The CDR3 reads CASSEPGTGELFF. In DNA, the CDR3 is TGTGCCAGCAGTGAACCGGGAACCGGGGAGCTGTTTTTT.

The chain has TRBV5-1 and TRBJ2-1, with 8 nucleotides matching TRBD2. The CDR3 contains 15 residues. The germline CDR1 and CDR2 sequences are SGHRS and YFSETQ. J gave up 7 bases and V 4 bases, and 10 bases lay outside the gene matches. In DNA form, the CDR3 reads TGCGCCAGCAGCATTAGCGGGGAGATGAGGAATGAGCAGTTCTTC. This gives the protein CASSISGEMRNEQFF.

The V call is TRBV5-1, the J call TRBJ2-7; D may be TRBD2 (5 bases). Germline-derived CDR1 and CDR2 are SGHRS and YFSETQ. This CDR3 contains 14 residues. The V and J ends lost 2 bases and 5 bases respectively, with 14 bases between them. As DNA, the CDR3 is TGCGCCAGCAGCTTTTTGAGGGTGGCCCACGAGCAGTACTTC. Its protein is CASSFLRVAHEQYF.

This clone was seen a handful of times. The chain is built from TRBV18 and TRBJ2-7; the match to TRBD2 covers 8 bases. Germline V CDR1 and CDR2: KGHSH, LQKENI. The CDR3 spans 14 residues. Trimming removed 6 bases from V and 4 bases from J; junction bases left unmatched: 8. The CDR3, as DNA: TGTGCCAGCTCCCCGGTAGCGGGGAGGTACGAGCAGTACTTC. Its translation is CASSPVAGRYEQYF.

The sample holds a few counts of this clone. The chain couples TRBV19 to TRBJ2-7, with D possibly being TRBD1 (6 bases). Trimming left V 4 bases short and J 6 bases short, with 19 bases between. CDR3 length: 15 amino acids. Germline V gene lookup returns CDR1 LNHDA and CDR2 SQIVND (reference sequence). The CDR3 is CASSRTDLIGGEQYF. In nucleotides, the CDR3 is TGTGCCAGTAGTAGGACGGACCTTATAGGGGGCGAGCAGTACTTC.

The CDR3 DNA sequence: TGTGCCAGCTCACCACCGAACTGGCAAGAGACCCAGTACTTC. It yields the protein CASSPPNWQETQYF. The gene calls are TRBV18 and TRBJ2-5; D unresolved. This CDR3 comprises 14 residues. Germline CDR1 is KGHSH and CDR2 is LQKENI. Trimming took off 0 bases at V and 2 bases at J, with 7 bases between the two ends.

V is TRBV28 and J is TRBJ2-7; D might be TRBD1 (6 bases). Per germline, CDR1 MDHEN and CDR2 SYDVKM. V was clipped by 7 bases and J by 6 bases, with 22 bases between them. The CDR3 runs to 15 residues. CDR3 loop: CASTDSDRRFGEQYF. In nucleotides, the CDR3 is TGTGCCAGCACCGACTCCGACAGGAGGTTCGGCGAGCAGTACTTC.

The V call is TRBV9, the J call TRBJ2-5; weak D call: TRBD2 (7 bases). This CDR3 region has 16 residues. Trimming cost V 4 bases and J 5 bases, with 21 bases left between them. Germline loops: CDR1 SGDLS, CDR2 YYNGEE. CDR3 in DNA: TGTGCCAGCAGCTCGGAGAGGGGGGGCTCTGGTGAGACCCAGTACTTC. Its protein product is CASSSERGGSGETQYF.

V and J are TRBV29-1 and TRBJ2-3; TRBD1 matches at 8 bases. CDR1 is SQVTM and CDR2 is ANQGSEA in the germline V gene. Unmatched junction bases numbered 8, after V lost 6 bases and J lost 3 bases. The CDR3 has 14 residues. The CDR3 sequence is CSVSTGGRTDTQYF. The CDR3 DNA sequence: TGCAGCGTGAGCACAGGGGGGCGGACAGATACGCAGTATTTT.

There are a few counts of this clone. CDR3 DNA: TGCAGTGCTAGTAGTTTCGCTGAAGCTTTCTTT. It translates to CSASSFAEAFF. This chain joins TRBV20-1 and TRBJ1-1, with D unresolved. Germline loops: CDR1 DFQATT, CDR2 SNEGSKA (reference sequence). Trimming pared 3 bases from V and 6 bases from J, leaving 8 bases between. CDR3 length: 11 residues.

In its sample, this clone was seen a few times. V gene TRBV10-3 combines with J gene TRBJ1-3; D is unclear. Looked up from germline, CDR1 is ENHRY and CDR2 is SYGVKD. V gave up 7 bases and J gave up 1 base, with 14 bases separating them. This CDR3 region has 15 residues. The CDR3 sequence is CAITSRGMSGNTIYF. The CDR3 DNA sequence: TGTGCCATCACTTCCCGGGGAATGTCTGGAAACACCATATATTTT.

This clone was seen a handful of times. DNA for the CDR3: TGTGCCAGCAGTTACTCAGGACAGGGGACGGAGACCCAGTACTTC. It specifies CASSYSGQGTETQYF. The chain employs TRBV6-6 and TRBJ2-5; 9 nucleotides agree with TRBD1. Germline CDR1 and CDR2: MNHNY and SVGAGI (reference sequence). After removal of 0 bases from V and 5 bases from J, the junction contained 4 bases not matched to a gene. This CDR3 is 15 amino acids long.

This clone was seen a handful of times. The rearrangement joins TRBV7-9 to TRBJ2-7; 9 bases line up with TRBD1. J was trimmed by 5 bases and V by 4 bases; bases with no gene match: 6. The CDR3 has 14 amino acids. The germline CDR1 and CDR2 sequences are SEHNR and FQNEAQ (reference sequence). CDR3 region: CASSSGQGRHEQYF. CDR3 nucleotides: TGTGCCAGCAGCTCGGGACAGGGTCGGCACGAGCAGTACTTC. Drawing the rest from reference TRBV7-9 and TRBJ2-7, the complete variable domain is DTGVSQNPRHKITKRGQNVTFRCDPISEHNRLYWYRQTLGQGPEFLTYFQNEAQLEKSRLLSDRFSAERPKGSFSTLEIQRTEQGDSAMYLCASSSGQGRHEQYFGPGTRLTVT.

The V call is TRBV23-1, the J call TRBJ1-4; D might be TRBD1 (6 bases). TRBV23-1 has ORF status, its function being uncertain. V was shortened by 6 bases and J by 0 bases, with 23 bases between the two germline ends. This CDR3 comprises 19 residues. CDR3 residues: CASSPDRSKRGSTNEKLFF. In DNA form, the CDR3 reads TGCGCCAGCAGCCCAGACAGGTCCAAACGGGGTTCAACTAATGAAAAACTGTTTTTT.

The rearrangement joins TRBV6-5 to TRBJ1-1; D gene ambiguous. The germline V gene encodes CDR1 MNHEY and CDR2 SVGAGI. The ends were cut back, 5 bases at V and 6 bases at J, with 16 bases in the middle. This CDR3 spans 14 amino acids. CDR3 bases: TGTGCCAGCAGTGCCCCACAAAGAGGCGCTGAAGCTTTCTTT. Translation: CASSAPQRGAEAFF.

The genes are TRBV9 and TRBJ2-2, with 7 bases matching TRBD2. The germline gives CDR1 SGDLS, CDR2 YYNGEE. The CDR3 sequence is 17 residues long. Trimming removed 0 bases from V and 0 bases from J; junction bases left unmatched: 5. CDR3 in amino acids: CASSVEYGLANTGELFF. The CDR3, as DNA: TGTGCCAGCAGCGTAGAATACGGACTAGCGAACACCGGGGAGCTGTTTTTT.

The chain couples TRBV2 to TRBJ2-5; TRBD2 agrees at 14 bases. The germline gives CDR1 SNHLY, CDR2 FYNNEI. J gave up 3 bases and V 6 bases, and 3 bases lay outside the gene matches. The CDR3 is made up of 15 amino acids. Here the CDR3 reads CASSGTSGGKETQYF. CDR3 DNA: TGTGCCAGCAGCGGGACTAGCGGGGGTAAAGAGACCCAGTACTTC.

This clone was picked up a small number of times. The J gene is TRBJ2-7, the V gene TRBV7-2; TRBD2 is a possible D gene (5 bases). Per the germline V gene, CDR1 is SGHTA and CDR2 is FQGNSA. The V gene lost 1 base and the J gene lost 5 bases, with 15 bases spanning the gap. The CDR3 is 15 residues long. CDR3 nucleotides: TGTGCCAGCAGCTTAGATCGAGTGCTAGCCCACGAGCAGTACTTC. It yields the protein CASSLDRVLAHEQYF.

This clone has only a few counts. The rearrangement joins TRBV15 to TRBJ2-5; D is ambiguous. V dropped 1 base and J dropped 2 bases, with 14 bases sitting between them. The CDR3 contains 16 residues. The germline gives CDR1 LNHNV, CDR2 YYDKDF (reference sequence). The CDR3 DNA reads TGTGCCACCAGCAGAGGTCCATCGAATAGACAAGAGACCCAGTACTTC. The encoded protein is CATSRGPSNRQETQYF.

The chain employs TRBV27 and TRBJ1-1; unclear D gene. Germline CDR1 reads MNHEY; CDR2 reads SMNVEV (reference sequence). The CDR3 contains 15 residues. Between the trimmed V and J ends, which lost 1 base and 1 base, there was a span of 10 bases. The CDR3 region is CASSLWGRENTEAFF. The CDR3 DNA is TGTGCCAGCAGTTTATGGGGTCGGGAGAACACTGAAGCTTTCTTT.

As DNA, the CDR3 is TGTGCCAGCTCACCACTGGACAGTTACACCTACGAGCAGTACTTC. This codes for CASSPLDSYTYEQYF. The V and J genes are TRBV18 and TRBJ2-7; TRBD1 might be the D (6 bases). Per germline, CDR1 KGHSH and CDR2 LQKENI. The length of the CDR3 is 15 residues. Between the trimmed V and J ends, which lost 1 base and 2 bases, there was a span of 12 bases.

The table lists this clone with a few counts. The genes are TRBV28 and TRBJ2-3, with 12 nucleotides matching TRBD2. V gave up 5 bases and J gave up 12 bases; unmatched junction bases: 6. Per germline, CDR1 MDHEN and CDR2 SYDVKM. The CDR3 length is 13 residues. This CDR3 is CASSPPLAGGQYF. The CDR3 nucleotides read TGTGCCAGCAGTCCCCCACTAGCGGGGGGTCAGTATTTT.

This clone was seen a handful of times. The chain uses TRBV29-1 and TRBJ2-7; D is perhaps TRBD1 (5 bases). This CDR3 comprises 11 residues. Trimming pared 7 bases from V and 6 bases from J, leaving 13 bases between. In germline, CDR1 is SQVTM, CDR2 ANQGSEA. The CDR3 DNA reads TGCAGCGCCATGCAGGGTGGCGAGCAGTACTTC. Translation gives CSAMQGGEQYF.

About this clone itself: At the DNA level, this CDR3 is encoded by other sequences in the same sample as well. V gene TRBV5-4 combines with J gene TRBJ2-5; the D is unclear. Germline lookup yields CDR1 SGHNT and CDR2 YYREEE (reference sequence). The length of the CDR3 is 13 residues. The V end was cut by 0 bases, the J end by 2 bases, with 5 bases between. Here the CDR3 DNA reads TGTGCCAGCAGCTTGGCCAGACAAGAGACCCAGTACTTC. Residues: CASSLARQETQYF.

This clone has only a few counts. An end of the junction differs from the germline gene, which may be a read error. The genes are TRBV7-7 and TRBJ2-6; possible D gene TRBD2, 5 bases. Per germline, CDR1 SSHAT and CDR2 FNYEAQ (reference sequence). This CDR3 is 17 amino acids long. CDR3 residues: CASSLAPTAAGANVLTF. CDR3 nucleotide sequence: TGTGCTAGCAGCTTAGCGCCGACTGCCGCTGGGGCCAACGTCCTGACTTTC.

This clone was observed a handful of times. The rearrangement uses TRBV7-2 and TRBJ1-1, with D unclear. Trimming shortened V by 1 base and J by 3 bases, and 12 bases separated the two germline ends. CDR1 and CDR2 from the germline V gene are SGHTA and FQGNSA. This CDR3 contains 15 residues. The CDR3 sequence: CASSLVTAAYTEAFF. The CDR3 coding sequence is TGTGCCAGCAGCTTAGTAACAGCAGCCTACACTGAAGCTTTCTTT.

This chain connects TRBV7-2 to TRBJ1-2, with 8 bases identical to TRBD1. The CDR3 is 14 amino acids. Germline V gives CDR1 SGHTA, CDR2 FQGNSA. Germline trimming cut 3 bases from V and 4 bases from J; bases unmatched to any gene: 4. CDR3 nucleotides: TGTGCCAGCAGCTTCAGGGGGCGAGGCTATGGCTACACCTTC. Translating it yields CASSFRGRGYGYTF. Filled out from reference TRBV7-2 and TRBJ1-2, the complete variable domain reads GAGVSQSPSNKVTEKGKDVELRCDPISGHTALYWYRQSLGQGLEFLIYFQGNSAPDKSGLPSDRFSAERTGGSVSTLTIQRTQQEDSAVYLCASSFRGRGYGYTFGSGTRLTVV.